Below, 22 T cell receptor beta chains from the same sample are listed, as sequenced in a study of T cell changes during pregnancy in multiple sclerosis. Clones were sequenced by immunoSEQ multiplex PCR, and TCRdb holds only the in-frame ones, with some missing. In the table there are 15,000 to 20,000 clones, around nine tenths of which are singletons. Sequenced material: CD4+ T cells from peripheral blood mononuclear cells, taken in the first trimester of pregnancy. Receptors were obtained from a female donor in good health, enrolled as a control in a pregnancy study.

The chain links TRBV11-2 to TRBJ2-1; 15 nucleotides line up with TRBD2. The CDR3 totals 16 residues. V dropped 1 base and J dropped 10; count of bases not matched to a gene: 5. CDR1 is SGHAT, CDR2 FQNNGV, per germline. In DNA form, the CDR3 reads TGTGCCAGCAGCTTAGGGACTAGCGGGAGGGTCCTGGAGCAGTTCTTC. Translated: CASSLGTSGRVLEQFF.

V gene TRBV5-4 combines with J gene TRBJ2-1; a weak D match, TRBD2 (6 bases). There are 17 residues in the CDR3. In germline, CDR1 is SGHNT, CDR2 YYREEE (reference sequence). Trimming cost V 3 bases and J 0 bases, with 16 bases left between them. DNA for the CDR3: TGTGCCAGCAGCTCTGGTGGGGCGGGGAGCTCCTACAATGAGCAGTTCTTC. Amino acid sequence: CASSSGGAGSSYNEQFF.

V gene TRBV20-1 combines with J gene TRBJ2-7; D uncertain. The germline CDR1 and CDR2 sequences are DFQATT and SNEGSKA (reference sequence). This CDR3 contains 11 residues. V lost 0 bases and J lost 3, with 3 bases in between. CDR3 loop: CSARDYYEQYF. DNA for the CDR3: TGCAGTGCTAGAGATTACTACGAGCAGTACTTC.

The genes are TRBV19 and TRBJ1-1; D gene unclear. The CDR3 is 11 residues long. Germline V gene sequence: CDR1 LNHDA, CDR2 SQIVND (reference sequence). V shed 7 bases and J shed 0 bases, with 3 bases lying between them. CDR3 sequence: CASTVNTEAFF. CDR3 DNA: TGTGCCAGTACCGTGAACACTGAAGCTTTCTTT.

This clone appeared a few times. This chain uses TRBV10-2 with TRBJ1-1; TRBD1 might be the D (5 bases). This CDR3 has 12 residues. Germline lookup yields CDR1 WSHSY and CDR2 SAAADI. Trimming took 4 bases from V and 4 from J, leaving 7 bases between them. CDR3: CASSGQITEAFF. The DNA of the CDR3 is TGCGCCAGCAGTGGACAGATCACTGAAGCTTTCTTT.

The chain links TRBV4-3 to TRBJ2-2, with 12 bases fitting TRBD2. Trimming cost V 2 bases and J 6 bases; bases outside gene matches: 4. This CDR3 contains 16 residues. Germline V gene data show CDR1 as LGHNA and CDR2 as YSLEER. CDR3 protein: CASSQRTSGVAGELFF. CDR3 nucleotides: TGCGCCAGCAGCCAACGGACTAGCGGGGTAGCCGGGGAGCTGTTTTTT.

V usage is TRBV30 and J usage is TRBJ1-5, with D hard to call. This CDR3 has 14 amino acids. The germline V and J ends were trimmed by 3 bases and 4 bases, with 13 bases remaining between them. Germline V gene data show CDR1 as GTSNPN and CDR2 as SVGIG (reference sequence). The CDR3 DNA is TGTGCCTGGAGCCGGGTACTAGATAATCAGCCCCAGCATTTT. Amino acids: CAWSRVLDNQPQHF. The whole variable domain, filled in from reference TRBV30 and TRBJ1-5, reads SQTIHQWPATLVQPVGSPLSLECTVEGTSNPNLYWYRQAAGRGLQLLFYSVGIGQISSEVPQNLSASRPQDRQFILSSKKLLLSDSGFYLCAWSRVLDNQPQHFGDGTRLSIL.

This chain uses TRBV7-2 with TRBJ2-5; tentatively, D is TRBD2 (7 bases). The CDR3 runs 15 residues. V dropped 0 bases and J dropped 4 bases, with 12 bases sitting between them. Germline V gives CDR1 SGHTA, CDR2 FQGNSA. The CDR3 loop reads CASSLALGGAETQYF. DNA of the CDR3: TGTGCCAGCAGCTTAGCCTTGGGGGGGGCAGAGACCCAGTACTTC.

This clone was found a few times. The chain employs TRBV5-6 and TRBJ1-1, with 10 bases lining up with TRBD1. The CDR3 is made up of 15 amino acids. With V trimmed by 2 bases and J by 4 bases, 5 bases remained unmatched. Germline CDR1 and CDR2: SGHDT and YYEEEE. The CDR3 loop is CASSFMGTGVTEAFF. The CDR3 DNA is TGTGCCAGCAGCTTTATGGGGACAGGGGTCACTGAAGCTTTCTTT. Combining the CDR3 with reference TRBV5-6 and TRBJ1-1 gives the whole variable domain DAGVTQSPTHLIKTRGQQVTLRCSPKSGHDTVSWYQQALGQGPQFIFQYYEEEERQRGNFPDRFSGHQFPNYSSELNVNALLLGDSALYLCASSFMGTGVTEAFFGQGTRLTVV.

This clone showed up just a few times. The rearrangement uses TRBV29-1 and TRBJ2-3; possibly TRBD1 for D (6 bases). Germline loops: CDR1 SQVTM, CDR2 ANQGSEA. The ends were cut back, 8 bases at V and 4 bases at J, with 19 bases in the middle. The CDR3 contains 14 residues. The CDR3 here is CSFTKGGLADTQYF. The CDR3 region has the DNA TGCAGCTTCACAAAAGGGGGTCTCGCAGATACGCAGTATTTT.

J is TRBJ1-2 and V is TRBV7-2; D gene unclear. The ends were cut back, 2 bases at V and 6 bases at J, with 10 bases in the middle. Germline V gene lookup returns CDR1 SGHTA and CDR2 FQGNSA. CDR3 length: 13 residues. CDR3 in amino acids: CASSLIGRDGYTF. The CDR3 DNA follows: TGTGCCAGCAGCTTAATAGGGAGAGATGGCTACACCTTC.

The V gene is TRBV5-1, the J gene TRBJ2-5, with a possible D match to TRBD2 (6 bases). CDR1 is SGHRS, CDR2 YFSETQ, per germline. Trimming took off 0 bases at V and 1 base at J, with 13 bases between the two ends. CDR3 length: 16 residues. For the CDR3, the DNA is TGCGCCAGCAGCTTGGGTGGGAGGATGCTCCAAGAGACCCAGTACTTC. It encodes CASSLGGRMLQETQYF.

This clone is termed medium-sized. The chain carries TRBV5-4 and TRBJ1-1; weak D call: TRBD1 (6 bases). The CDR3 runs to 15 residues. Trimming stripped 0 bases from V and 8 bases from J, with 17 bases between. Germline values: CDR1 SGHNT, CDR2 YYREEE (reference sequence). The CDR3 coding sequence is TGTGCCAGCAGCTTGGGCGGGGGGCAGGGTGACGAAGCTTTCTTT. The encoded protein is CASSLGGGQGDEAFF.

This chain joins TRBV7-2 and TRBJ2-2; 7 bases are shared with TRBD1. Germline V gives CDR1 SGHTA, CDR2 FQGNSA. V trimming: 5 bases; J trimming: 5 bases; junction bases outside the gene matches: 17. This CDR3 is 18 amino acids long. CDR3 nucleotides: TGTGCCAGCAGCCCCCATCCACGGACAGGTCCGGGGACCGGGGAGCTGTTTTTT. This gives the protein CASSPHPRTGPGTGELFF.

V and J are TRBV30 and TRBJ1-2; TRBD1 might be the D (6 bases). V lost 5 bases, J lost 0 bases, and 22 bases lay in between. This CDR3 has 17 amino acids. Looked up from germline, CDR1 is GTSNPN and CDR2 is SVGIG (reference sequence). CDR3 nucleotides: TGTGCCTGGGGGCCCCGAAGGGGGTCTATCTCTAACTATGGCTACACCTTC. Its translation is CAWGPRRGSISNYGYTF.

The V call is TRBV6-5, the J call TRBJ1-2; a possible D gene is TRBD1 (6 bases). The CDR3 length is 15 residues. With 0 bases removed from V and 2 bases from J, the gap between germline ends came to 10 bases. Germline V CDR1 and CDR2: MNHEY, SVGAGI. The CDR3, as DNA: TGTGCCAGCAGTTACTCGCAGGGGTCCAACTATGGCTACACCTTC. Its protein product is CASSYSQGSNYGYTF.

The V call is TRBV30, the J call TRBJ1-3; a possible D gene is TRBD1 (6 bases). The ends were cut back, 0 bases at V and 0 bases at J, with 9 bases in the middle. The CDR3 is 15 amino acids. Germline values: CDR1 GTSNPN, CDR2 SVGIG (reference sequence). The CDR3 loop is CAWSVGGSSGNTIYF. The DNA of the CDR3 is TGTGCCTGGAGTGTAGGGGGTAGCTCTGGAAACACCATATATTTT.

The rearrangement joins TRBV5-1 to TRBJ1-4; 9 bases map to TRBD1. CDR3 length: 14 residues. V shed 4 bases and J 5 bases; nucleotides not matched to a gene: 3. Germline lookup yields CDR1 SGHRS and CDR2 YFSETQ. This chain's CDR3 is CASSHRGLNEKLFF. The DNA of the CDR3 is TGCGCCAGCAGCCACAGGGGGCTAAATGAAAAACTGTTTTTT.

The rearrangement uses TRBV6-1 and TRBJ1-5; 8 positions match TRBD1. The CDR3 has 12 amino acids. After removal of 6 bases from V and 8 bases from J, the junction contained 3 bases not matched to a gene. CDR1 is MNHNS, CDR2 SASEGT, per germline. CDR3 nucleotide sequence: TGTGCCAGCAGGCAGGGGGCGAAGCCCCAGCATTTT. This encodes CASRQGAKPQHF.

The gene calls are TRBV10-1 and TRBJ2-3; weak D call: TRBD2 (5 bases). The CDR3 contains 15 residues. Germline-derived CDR1 and CDR2 are WNHNN and SYGVQD (reference sequence). V lost 3 bases and J 4 bases, leaving 14 bases between the germline ends. CDR3 protein: CASSDISGKPDTQYF. CDR3 sequence (DNA): TGCGCCAGCAGTGATATTTCGGGGAAACCAGATACGCAGTATTTT.

The CDR3 is CASKDSMNTEAFF. CDR3 nucleotide sequence: TGTGCCAGTAAGGACAGCATGAACACTGAAGCTTTCTTT. The rearrangement joins TRBV21-1 to TRBJ1-1; TRBD1 was called by the table and not checked on the DNA. TRBV21-1 corresponds to a pseudogene. The length of the CDR3 is 13 residues.

On this clone: A much larger clone sits a single nucleotide away, making a read error possible. This same CDR3 is encoded by further DNA sequences in the sample. This chain uses TRBV10-2 with TRBJ2-7; 8 nucleotides agree with TRBD2. This CDR3 is 16 amino acids long. The ends lost 6 bases at V and 6 bases at J; junction bases unmatched: 16. The V gene's germline CDR1 is WSHSY and CDR2 SAAADI. The CDR3 DNA reads TGCGCCAGCAGCGAAACAGGACTAGCAGGAGTAGGCGAGCAGTACTTC. Protein product: CASSETGLAGVGEQYF.